Reported below is one TCR beta chain. The germline V gene encodes CDR1 SEHNR and CDR2 FQNEAQ (reference sequence). Trimming took off 5 bases at V and 3 bases at J, with 5 bases between the two ends. This CDR3 is built from 11 residues. The PCR had 60 Vbeta and 13 Jbeta primers. Method: immunoSEQ multiplex PCR; TCRdb's copy keeps in-frame clones and lacks some. The top ten clones hold roughly 3% of a sample with about 120,000 clones, 70% to 80% of them seen once. The data were obtained in a study of cytomegalovirus exposure and HLA in healthy donors. The receptor was isolated from a female donor in good health and CMV-seronegative. Sequencing used PBMCs. This chain connects TRBV7-9 to TRBJ2-7, with D maybe TRBD2 (5 bases). The CDR3 protein is CASSRDYEQYF. DNA for the CDR3: TGTGCCAGCAGCCGGGACTACGAGCAGTACTTC.